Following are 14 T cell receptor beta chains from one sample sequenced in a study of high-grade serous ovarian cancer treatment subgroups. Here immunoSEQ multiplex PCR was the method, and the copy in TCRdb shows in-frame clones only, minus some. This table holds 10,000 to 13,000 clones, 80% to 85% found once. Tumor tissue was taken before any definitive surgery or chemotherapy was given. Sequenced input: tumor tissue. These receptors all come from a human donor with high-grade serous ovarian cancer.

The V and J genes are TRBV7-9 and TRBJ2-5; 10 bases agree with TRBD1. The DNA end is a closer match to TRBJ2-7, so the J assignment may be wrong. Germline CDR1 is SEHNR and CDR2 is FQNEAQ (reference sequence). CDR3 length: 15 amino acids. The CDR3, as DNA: TGTGCCAGCAGCCCAAGACAGGGGGCGTCCTACGAGCAGTACTTC. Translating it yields CASSPRQGASYEQYF.

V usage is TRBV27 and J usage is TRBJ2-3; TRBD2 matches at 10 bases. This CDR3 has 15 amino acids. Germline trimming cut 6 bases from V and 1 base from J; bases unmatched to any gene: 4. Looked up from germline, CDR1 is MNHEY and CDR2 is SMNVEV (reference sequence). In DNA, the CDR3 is TGTGCCAGCAGCGGGGGGACTAGCGGCACAGATACGCAGTATTTT. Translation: CASSGGTSGTDTQYF.

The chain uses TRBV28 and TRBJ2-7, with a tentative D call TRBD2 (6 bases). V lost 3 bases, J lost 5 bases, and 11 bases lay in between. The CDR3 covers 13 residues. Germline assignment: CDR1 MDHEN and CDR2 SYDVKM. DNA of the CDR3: TGTGCCAGCAGTTTGGGACTTTGGAACGAGCAGTACTTC. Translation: CASSLGLWNEQYF.

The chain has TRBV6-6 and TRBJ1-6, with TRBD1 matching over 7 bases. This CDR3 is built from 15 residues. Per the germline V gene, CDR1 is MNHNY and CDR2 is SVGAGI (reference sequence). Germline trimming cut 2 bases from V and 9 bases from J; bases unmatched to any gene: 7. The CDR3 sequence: CASSYPRQGRSPLHF. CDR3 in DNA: TGTGCCAGCAGTTACCCGAGACAGGGTCGTTCACCCCTCCACTTT.

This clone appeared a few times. The CDR3 coding sequence is TGTGCCTGGAGTGTTCCTCTTCAGCCCCAGCATTTT. The encoded protein is CAWSVPLQPQHF. J is TRBJ1-5 and V is TRBV30; D unclear. V dropped 0 bases and J dropped 6 bases, with 6 bases sitting between them. The CDR3 consists of 12 residues. Germline V gene data show CDR1 as GTSNPN and CDR2 as SVGIG (reference sequence).

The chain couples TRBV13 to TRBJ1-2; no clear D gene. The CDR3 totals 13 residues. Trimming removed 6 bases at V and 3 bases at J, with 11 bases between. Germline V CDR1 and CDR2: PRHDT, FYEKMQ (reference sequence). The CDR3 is CASSLENDYGYTF. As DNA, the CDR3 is TGTGCCAGCAGTCTGGAAAACGACTATGGCTACACCTTC.

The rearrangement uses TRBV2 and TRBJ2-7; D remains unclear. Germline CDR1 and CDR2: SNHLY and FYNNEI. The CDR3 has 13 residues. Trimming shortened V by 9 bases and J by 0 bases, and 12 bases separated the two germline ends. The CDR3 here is CASQGPFSYEQYF. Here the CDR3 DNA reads TGTGCCAGTCAAGGGCCGTTCTCCTACGAGCAGTACTTC.

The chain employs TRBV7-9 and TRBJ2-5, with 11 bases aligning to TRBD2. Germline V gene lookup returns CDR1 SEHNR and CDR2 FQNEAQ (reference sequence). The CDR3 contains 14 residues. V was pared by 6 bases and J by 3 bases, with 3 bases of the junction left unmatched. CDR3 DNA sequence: TGTGCCAGCAGGGGGACTAGCGGAGAAGAGACCCAGTACTTC. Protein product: CASRGTSGEETQYF.

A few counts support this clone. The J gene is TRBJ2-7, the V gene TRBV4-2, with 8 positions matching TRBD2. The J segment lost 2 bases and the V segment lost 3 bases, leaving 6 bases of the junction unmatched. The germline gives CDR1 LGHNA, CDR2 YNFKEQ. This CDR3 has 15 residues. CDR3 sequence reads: CASSQTSARTYEQYF. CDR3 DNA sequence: TGTGCCAGCAGCCAGACTAGCGCGAGAACCTACGAGCAGTACTTC.

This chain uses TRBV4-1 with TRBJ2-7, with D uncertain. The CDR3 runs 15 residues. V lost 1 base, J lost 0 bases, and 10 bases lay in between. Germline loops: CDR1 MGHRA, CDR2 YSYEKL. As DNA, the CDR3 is TGCGCCAGCAGCCAAGTAACCGCAAGCTCCTACGAGCAGTACTTC. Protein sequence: CASSQVTASSYEQYF.

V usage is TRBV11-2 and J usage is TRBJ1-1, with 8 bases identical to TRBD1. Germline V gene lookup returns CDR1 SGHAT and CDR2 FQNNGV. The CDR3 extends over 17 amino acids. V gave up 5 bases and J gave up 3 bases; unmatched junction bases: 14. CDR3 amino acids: CASSPLGGRGRDTEAFF. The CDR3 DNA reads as TGTGCCAGCAGCCCATTAGGGGGCAGGGGGCGAGACACTGAAGCTTTCTTT.

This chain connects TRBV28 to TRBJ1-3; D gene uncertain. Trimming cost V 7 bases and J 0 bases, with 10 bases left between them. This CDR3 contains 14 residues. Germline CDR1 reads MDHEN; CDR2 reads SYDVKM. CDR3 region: CASTSGYSGNTIYF. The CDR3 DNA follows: TGTGCCAGCACCTCCGGGTACTCTGGAAACACCATATATTTT.

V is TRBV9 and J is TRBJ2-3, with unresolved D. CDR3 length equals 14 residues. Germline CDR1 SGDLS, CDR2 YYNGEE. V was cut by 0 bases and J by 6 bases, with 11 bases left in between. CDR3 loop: CASSVGKRPDTQYF. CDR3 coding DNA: TGTGCCAGCAGCGTAGGTAAGAGGCCGGATACGCAGTATTTT.

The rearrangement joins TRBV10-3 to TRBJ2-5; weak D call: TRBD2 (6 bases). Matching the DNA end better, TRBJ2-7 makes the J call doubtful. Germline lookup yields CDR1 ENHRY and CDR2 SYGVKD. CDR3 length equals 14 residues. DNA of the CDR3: TGTGCCATCAGCGAGGGAGGCGGGACCTACGAGCAGTACTTC. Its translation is CAISEGGGTYEQYF.